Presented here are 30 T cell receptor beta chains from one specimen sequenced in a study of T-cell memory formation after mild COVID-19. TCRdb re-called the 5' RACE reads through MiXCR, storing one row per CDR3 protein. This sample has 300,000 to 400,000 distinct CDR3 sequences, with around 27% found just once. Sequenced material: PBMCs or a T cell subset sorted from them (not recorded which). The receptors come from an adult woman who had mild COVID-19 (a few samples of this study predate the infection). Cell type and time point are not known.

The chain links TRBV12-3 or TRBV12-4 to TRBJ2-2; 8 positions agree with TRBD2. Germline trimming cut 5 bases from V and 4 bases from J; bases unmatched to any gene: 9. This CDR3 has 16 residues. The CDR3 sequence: CASSPGLVVATGELFF. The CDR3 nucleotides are TGTGCCAGCAGTCCGGGACTAGTTGTGGCCACCGGGGAGCTGTTTTTT.

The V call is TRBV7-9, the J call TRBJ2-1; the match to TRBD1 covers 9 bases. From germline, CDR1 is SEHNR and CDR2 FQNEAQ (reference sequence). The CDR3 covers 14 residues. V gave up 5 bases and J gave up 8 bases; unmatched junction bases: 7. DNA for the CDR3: TGTGCCAGCAGCCCACGGACAGGGGACGATGAGCAGTTCTTC. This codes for CASSPRTGDDEQFF.

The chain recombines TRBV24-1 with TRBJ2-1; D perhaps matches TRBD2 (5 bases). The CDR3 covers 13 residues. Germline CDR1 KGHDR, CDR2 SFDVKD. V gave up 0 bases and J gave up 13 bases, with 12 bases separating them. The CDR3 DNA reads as TGTGCCACCAGTGATTTGCTTCCGGGATCACAGTTCTTC. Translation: CATSDLLPGSQFF.

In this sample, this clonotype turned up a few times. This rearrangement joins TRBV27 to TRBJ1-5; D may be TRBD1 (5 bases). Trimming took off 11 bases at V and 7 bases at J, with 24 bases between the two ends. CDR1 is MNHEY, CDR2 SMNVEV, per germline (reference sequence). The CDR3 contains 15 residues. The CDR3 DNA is TGTGCCTATAGGCTCGGGCAGGGTATCGGGCAGCCCCAGCATTTT. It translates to CAYRLGQGIGQPQHF.

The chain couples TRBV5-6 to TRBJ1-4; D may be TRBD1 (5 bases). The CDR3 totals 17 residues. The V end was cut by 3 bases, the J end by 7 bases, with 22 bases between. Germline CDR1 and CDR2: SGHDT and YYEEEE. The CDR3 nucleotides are TGTGCCAGCAGCTCGAGACAGTCTTTGGGCCGTAGTGAAAAACTGTTTTTT. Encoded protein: CASSSRQSLGRSEKLFF.

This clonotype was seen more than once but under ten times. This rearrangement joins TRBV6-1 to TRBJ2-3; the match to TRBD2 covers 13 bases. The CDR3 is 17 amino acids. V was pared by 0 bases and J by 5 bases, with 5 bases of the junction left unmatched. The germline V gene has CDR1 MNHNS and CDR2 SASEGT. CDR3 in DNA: TGTGCCAGCAGTGAAGCCTGGACTAGCGGGGGCGGAGATACGCAGTATTTT. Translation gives CASSEAWTSGGGDTQYF.

Written as DNA, the CDR3 is TGTGCCAGCAGTTACGGACTAGCGGGAGCCGGAGCCAAAAACATTCAGTACTTC. The encoded protein is CASSYGLAGAGAKNIQYF. This chain connects TRBV6-5 to TRBJ2-4; 13 bases match TRBD2. The germline CDR1 and CDR2 sequences are MNHEY and SVGAGI. The V and J ends lost 2 bases and 0 bases, in that order; junction bases with no gene match: 4. The CDR3 length is 18 residues.

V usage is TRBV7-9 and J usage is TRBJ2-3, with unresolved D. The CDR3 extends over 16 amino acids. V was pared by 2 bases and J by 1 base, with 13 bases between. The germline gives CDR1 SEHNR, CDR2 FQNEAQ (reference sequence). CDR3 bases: TGTGCCAGCAGCTTACTAGTCTCACTTCGCACAGATACGCAGTATTTT. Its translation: CASSLLVSLRTDTQYF.

The CDR3, as DNA: TGCGCCAGCGGCCCAGGACAGGGAGGAGGCAGGACTGAAGCTTTCTTT. Encoded protein: CASGPGQGGGRTEAFF. J is TRBJ1-1 and V is TRBV5-1, with 8 nucleotides matching TRBD1. Germline V gives CDR1 SGHRS, CDR2 YFSETQ. V shed 7 bases, J shed 5 bases, and the junction held 16 bases outside the gene matches. The CDR3 covers 16 residues.

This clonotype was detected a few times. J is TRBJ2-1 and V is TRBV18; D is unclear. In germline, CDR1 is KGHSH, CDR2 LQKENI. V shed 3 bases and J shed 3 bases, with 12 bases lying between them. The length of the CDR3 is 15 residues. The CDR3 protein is CASSPRAGDYNEQFF. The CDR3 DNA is TGTGCCAGCTCACCTCGGGCCGGAGACTACAATGAGCAGTTCTTC.

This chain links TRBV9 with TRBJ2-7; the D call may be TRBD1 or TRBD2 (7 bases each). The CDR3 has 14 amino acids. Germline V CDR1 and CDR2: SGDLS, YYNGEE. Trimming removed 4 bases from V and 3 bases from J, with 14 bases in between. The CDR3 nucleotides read TGTGCCAGCAGCACCCAGGGGGGGAACTACGAGCAGTACTTC. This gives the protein CASSTQGGNYEQYF.

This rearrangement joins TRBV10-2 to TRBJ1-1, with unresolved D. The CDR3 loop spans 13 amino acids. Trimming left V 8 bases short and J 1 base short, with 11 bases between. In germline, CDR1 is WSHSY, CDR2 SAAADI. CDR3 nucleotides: TGCGCCAGCTTTGGAGGCAGGAACACTGAAGCTTTCTTT. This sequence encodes CASFGGRNTEAFF.

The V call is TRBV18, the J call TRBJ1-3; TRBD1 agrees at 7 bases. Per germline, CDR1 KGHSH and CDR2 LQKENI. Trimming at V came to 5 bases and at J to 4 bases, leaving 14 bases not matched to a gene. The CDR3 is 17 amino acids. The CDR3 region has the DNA TGTGCCAGCTCAGCCCTTACCGGAGGACAGGTGGGAAACACCATATATTTT. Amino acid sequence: CASSALTGGQVGNTIYF.

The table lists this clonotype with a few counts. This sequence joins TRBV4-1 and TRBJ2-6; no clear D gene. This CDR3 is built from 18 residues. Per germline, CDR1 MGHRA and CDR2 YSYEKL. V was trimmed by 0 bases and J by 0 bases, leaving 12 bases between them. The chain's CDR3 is CASSQDLGRFSGANVLTF. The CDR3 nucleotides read TGCGCCAGCAGCCAAGATCTTGGCAGATTCTCTGGGGCCAACGTCCTGACTTTC.

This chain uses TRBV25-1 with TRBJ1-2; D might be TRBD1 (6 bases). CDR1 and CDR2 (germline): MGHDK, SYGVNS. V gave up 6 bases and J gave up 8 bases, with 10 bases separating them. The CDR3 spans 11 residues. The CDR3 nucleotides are TGTGCCAGCAGCACAGGGCGCGGCTACACCTTC. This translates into CASSTGRGYTF.

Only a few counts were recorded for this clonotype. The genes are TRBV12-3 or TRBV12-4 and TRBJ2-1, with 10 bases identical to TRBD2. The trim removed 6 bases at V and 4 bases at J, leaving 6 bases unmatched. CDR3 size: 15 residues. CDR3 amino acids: CASRPGLAQYNEQFF. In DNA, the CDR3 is TGTGCCAGCAGACCGGGACTAGCGCAGTACAATGAGCAGTTCTTC.

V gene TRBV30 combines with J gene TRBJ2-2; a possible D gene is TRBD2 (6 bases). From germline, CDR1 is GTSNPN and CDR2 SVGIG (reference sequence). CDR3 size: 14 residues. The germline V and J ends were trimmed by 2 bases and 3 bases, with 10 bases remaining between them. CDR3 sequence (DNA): TGTGCCTGGAGTCCGGGACTGTACACCGGGGAGCTGTTTTTT. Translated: CAWSPGLYTGELFF. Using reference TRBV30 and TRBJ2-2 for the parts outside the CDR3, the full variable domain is SQTIHQWPATLVQPVGSPLSLECTVEGTSNPNLYWYRQAAGRGLQLLFYSVGIGQISSEVPQNLSASRPQDRQFILSSKKLLLSDSGFYLCAWSPGLYTGELFFGEGSRLTVL.

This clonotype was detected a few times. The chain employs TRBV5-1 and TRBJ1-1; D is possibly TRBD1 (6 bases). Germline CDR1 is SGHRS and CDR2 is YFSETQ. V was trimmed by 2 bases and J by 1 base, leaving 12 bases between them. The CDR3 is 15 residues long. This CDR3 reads CASSFSRQANTEAFF. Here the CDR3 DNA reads TGCGCCAGCAGCTTTTCAAGACAGGCGAACACTGAAGCTTTCTTT. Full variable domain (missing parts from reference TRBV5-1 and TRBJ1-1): KAGVTQTPRYLIKTRGQQVTLSCSPISGHRSVSWYQQTPGQGLQFLFEYFSETQRNKGNFPGRFSGRQFSNSRSEMNVSTLELGDSALYLCASSFSRQANTEAFFGQGTRLTVV.

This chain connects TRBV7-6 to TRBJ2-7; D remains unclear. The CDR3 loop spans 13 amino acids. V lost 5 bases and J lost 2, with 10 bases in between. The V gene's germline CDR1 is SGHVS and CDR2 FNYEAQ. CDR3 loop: CASSPSRTYEQYF. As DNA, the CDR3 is TGTGCCAGCAGCCCGTCGCGTACCTACGAGCAGTACTTC.

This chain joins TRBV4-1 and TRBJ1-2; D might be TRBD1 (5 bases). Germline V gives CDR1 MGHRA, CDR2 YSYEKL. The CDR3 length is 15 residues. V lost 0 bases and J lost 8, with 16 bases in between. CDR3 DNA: TGCGCCAGCAGCCAAGACTCCGGGGCCCGACAGGGCTACACCTTC. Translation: CASSQDSGARQGYTF.

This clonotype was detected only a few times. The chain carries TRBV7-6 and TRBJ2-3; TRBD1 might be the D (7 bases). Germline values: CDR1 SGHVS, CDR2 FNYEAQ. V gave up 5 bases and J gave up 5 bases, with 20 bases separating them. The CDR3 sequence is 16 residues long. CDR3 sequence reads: CASSASTGTGLDTQYF. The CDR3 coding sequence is TGTGCCAGCAGCGCGTCGACAGGGACTGGATTAGATACGCAGTATTTT.

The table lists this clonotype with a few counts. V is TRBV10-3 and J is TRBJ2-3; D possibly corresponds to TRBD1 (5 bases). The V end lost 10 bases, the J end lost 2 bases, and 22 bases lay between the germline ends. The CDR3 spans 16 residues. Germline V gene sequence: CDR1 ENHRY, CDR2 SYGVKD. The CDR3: CATHPANRSPTDTQYF. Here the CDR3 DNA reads TGTGCCACCCACCCCGCGAACAGGTCTCCCACAGATACGCAGTATTTT.

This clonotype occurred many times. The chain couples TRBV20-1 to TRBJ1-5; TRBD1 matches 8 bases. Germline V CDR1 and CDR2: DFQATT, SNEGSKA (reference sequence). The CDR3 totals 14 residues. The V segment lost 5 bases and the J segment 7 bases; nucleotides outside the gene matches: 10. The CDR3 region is CSAQGGQDSQPQHF. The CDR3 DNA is TGCAGTGCTCAGGGGGGACAGGACTCCCAGCCCCAGCATTTT.

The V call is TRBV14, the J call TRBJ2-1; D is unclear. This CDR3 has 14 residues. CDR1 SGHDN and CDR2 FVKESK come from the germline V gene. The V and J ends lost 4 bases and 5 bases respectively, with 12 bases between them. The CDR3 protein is CASSRLAPNNEQFF. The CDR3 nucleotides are TGTGCCAGCAGCCGTCTCGCTCCGAACAATGAGCAGTTCTTC. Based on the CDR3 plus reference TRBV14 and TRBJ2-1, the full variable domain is EAGVTQFPSHSVIEKGQTVTLRCDPISGHDNLYWYRRVMGKEIKFLLHFVKESKQDESGMPNNRFLAERTGGTYSTLKVQPAELEDSGVYFCASSRLAPNNEQFFGPGTRLTVL.

The CDR3 coding sequence is TGTGCCAGCAGCTTACTCGTTAAGCAGGCAACTAATGAAAAACTGTTTTTT. Translating gives CASSLLVKQATNEKLFF. The rearrangement links TRBV7-6 to TRBJ1-4; D call uncertain. Germline CDR1 SGHVS, CDR2 FNYEAQ. V lost 2 bases and J lost 0, with 13 bases in between. This CDR3 has 17 residues.

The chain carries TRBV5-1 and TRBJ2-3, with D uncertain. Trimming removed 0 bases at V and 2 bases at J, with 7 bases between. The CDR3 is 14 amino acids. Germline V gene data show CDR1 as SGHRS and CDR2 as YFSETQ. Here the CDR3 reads CASSLGQTTDTQYF. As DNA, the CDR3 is TGCGCCAGCAGCTTGGGGCAGACCACAGATACGCAGTATTTT.

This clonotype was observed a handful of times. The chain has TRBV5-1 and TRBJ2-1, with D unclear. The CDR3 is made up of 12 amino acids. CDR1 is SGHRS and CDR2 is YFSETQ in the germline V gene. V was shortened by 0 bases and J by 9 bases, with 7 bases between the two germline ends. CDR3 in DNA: TGCGCCAGCAGCTTGGTAGAGGCTGAGCAGTTCTTC. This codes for CASSLVEAEQFF.

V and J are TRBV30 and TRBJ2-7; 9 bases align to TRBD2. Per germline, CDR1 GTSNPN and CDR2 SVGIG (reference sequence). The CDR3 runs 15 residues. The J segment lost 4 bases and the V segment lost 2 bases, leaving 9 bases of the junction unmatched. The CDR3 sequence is CAWSTGGRAWYEQYF. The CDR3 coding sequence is TGTGCCTGGAGTACAGGCGGGAGGGCCTGGTACGAGCAGTACTTC. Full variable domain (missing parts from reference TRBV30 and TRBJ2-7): SQTIHQWPATLVQPVGSPLSLECTVEGTSNPNLYWYRQAAGRGLQLLFYSVGIGQISSEVPQNLSASRPQDRQFILSSKKLLLSDSGFYLCAWSTGGRAWYEQYFGPGTRLTVT.

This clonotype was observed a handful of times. CDR3 amino acids: CASSSSGRSHLNTEAFF. The CDR3 DNA reads TGCGCCAGCAGCTCCTCCGGGAGATCCCATCTGAACACTGAAGCTTTCTTT. J is TRBJ1-1 and V is TRBV5-1, with unresolved D. This CDR3 has 17 amino acids. Germline-derived CDR1 and CDR2 are SGHRS and YFSETQ. V lost 3 bases to trimming and J lost 0 bases, with 18 bases between them.

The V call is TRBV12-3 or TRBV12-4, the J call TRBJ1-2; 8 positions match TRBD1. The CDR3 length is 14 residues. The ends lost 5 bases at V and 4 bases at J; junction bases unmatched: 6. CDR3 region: CASSIGQGGYGYTF. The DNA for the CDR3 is TGTGCCAGCAGTATCGGACAGGGCGGCTATGGCTACACCTTC.